This T cell receptor beta chain was found in a study of T-cell memory formation after mild COVID-19 (TCRdb year 2021). Background on the whole study: TCR sequence clusters from the two donors were largely donor specific. In a couple of donors, T-cell clones that expanded and contracted after mild COVID-19 were tracked by sequencing TCRalpha and TCRbeta repertoires over time. The cohort was made up of two young adult volunteers, one female and one male, who were previously healthy. What the research found in general, with its limitations: Only a couple of mild cases were covered by the study, and larger cohorts that include severe cases with pre-infection samples were considered necessary. Contracting CD4+ clones turned up mainly in the CM and EM memory subsets, whereas EMRA was where CD8+ clones were enriched. SARS-CoV-2 specificity was not confirmed for the second-wave clones peaking on day 37. The detection of some responding clones in pre-infection memory suggests that pre-existing cross-reactive memory T cells joined the SARS-CoV-2 response. From day 15 to 85, contracting clones showed balanced CD4/CD8 phenotypes, whereas a second wave of clones that expanded from day 15 to 37 leaned towards CD4+.

This clonotype has just a few counts. Its antigen has not been determined. Nothing much larger sits one base from this clone, and base qualities are not available. Ficoll-Paque density gradient centrifugation was the method used to isolate PBMCs. The listed sequencing device is Illumina NovaSeq 6000. Using 5'RACE with constant-segment primers, TCRalpha and TCRbeta cDNA libraries were constructed, with sample barcodes and unique molecular identifiers added in the process. RNA was extracted from every sample with Trizol reagent. The libraries were amplified in two PCR steps, and the second step added a second sample barcode and Illumina TruSeq adapters. Libraries were sequenced on an Illumina NovaSeq with 2 x 150 bp paired-end reads. In the source study's methods: With migec v1.2.7, reads were demultiplexed and then collapsed into UMI-guided consensus sequences. With mixcr v2.1.11, UMI consensuses were aligned to TRA and TRB V and J templates and assembled into clonotypes. A clonotype was counted as expanded or contracted only when both edgeR and NoisET called the clonotype significant, with the noise models trained on biological replicates. For edgeR calls, the cutoffs were a false discovery rate-adjusted p below 0.01 and a log2 fold-change threshold of 1. As an exploratory analysis of dynamics, PCA with hierarchical clustering was applied to max-normalized trajectories of the 1000 most abundant clonotypes. Separately sequenced CD4+ and CD8+ repertoires were used to assign the CD4 or CD8 phenotype of responding clones. In-frame beta chains were kept once TCRdb had trimmed the public reads at Q25 with fastp and called clones with MiXCR. Rows with a matching CDR3 protein are joined into one entry that keeps the most common DNA and genes. The V and J calls reflect TCRdb's pipeline rather than the authors' work. For this sample there are some 190,000 distinct CDR3 sequences; approximately 20% appear just once. The top ten constitute 2% to 3% of the sample.

CDR1 and CDR2 are drawn from the germline V gene: SGHRS, YFSETQ. V loses 3 bases at its end and J loses 2 bases; junction bases beyond the gene matches: 7. The CDR3 covers 15 residues, taking in both the cysteine and the phenylalanine. Of the read, only the CDR3 DNA is kept; its 45 bases are in frame from base 1. The chain was built from TRBV5-1 and TRBJ2-7; the junction holds 8 bases that match TRBD1. The source is an adult woman who had mild COVID-19 (a few samples of this study predate the infection). The sample titles of this study are shuffled in the database, so cell type and time point are left out; the donor was told from shared clones. The sequenced material came from PBMCs or a T cell subset sorted from them (not recorded which). DNA sequence: TGCGCCAGCAGCTCCCAGGGGACAGGAGCCTACGAGCAGTACTTC. Translated, it gives CASSSQGTGAYEQYF. Extended through the reference TRBV5-1 and TRBJ2-7 proteins, this CDR3 yields the full variable domain: KAGVTQTPRYLIKTRGQQVTLSCSPISGHRSVSWYQQTPGQGLQFLFEYFSETQRNKGNFPGRFSGRQFSNSRSEMNVSTLELGDSALYLCASSSQGTGAYEQYFGPGTRLTVT.